This is a list of T cell receptor beta chains from one sample in a study of T cell repertoires in cytomegalovirus infection. TCRdb used MiXCR to reprocess the reads, holding one entry per CDR3 protein. Counted here are roughly 630,000 distinct CDR3 sequences, 20% to 25% occurring once; the ten biggest clones make up 7% to 9%. What was sequenced was CD8+ T cells from PBMCs. These receptors all come from a human donor in good health (CMV status not recorded). Some clones in this sample may be carry-over from other donors' samples. Both conserved end residues are part of each CDR3. The D gene is left open where the match is weak. Only some rows state a clone size, as once, few, many or a class for expanded clones.

- - TRBJ2-5 TRBV2 TGTGCCAGCATCGGGGGGCGTCAAGAGACCCAGTACTTC CASIGGRQETQYF
TRBD2 many TRBJ2-3 TRBV7-2 TGCGGCGGGCGGGGGGGAGGCACAGATACGCAGTATTTT CGGRGGGTDTQYF
TRBD2 few TRBJ2-1 TRBV19 TGTGCCAGTAGGGGGGGCGGGGGGGCTAACCCTCACAATGAGCAGTTCTTC CASRGGGGANPHNEQFF
TRBD1 - TRBJ2-3 TRBV6-2/TRBV6-3 TGTGCCAGCAGTGCGTACGACAGGGGAAGTTATACAGATACGCAGTATTTT CASSAYDRGSYTDTQYF
- many TRBJ2-1 TRBV10-3 TGTGCCATCAGTAACGCCGGGACGGGGTCCTACAATGAGCAGTTCTTC CAISNAGTGSYNEQFF
- - TRBJ2-1 TRBV12-3/TRBV12-4 TGTGCCAGCAGGACGGGACCTTCCCTGTACAATGAGCAGTTCTTC CASRTGPSLYNEQFF
- - TRBJ1-2 TRBV5-6 TGTGCCAGCAGGCCGGACGGGTTTTGGGGCTACACCTTC CASRPDGFWGYTF
- - TRBJ2-3 TRBV6-2/TRBV6-3 TGTGCCAGCAGTTACCCCGACAGGATCACAGATACGCAGTATTTT CASSYPDRITDTQYF
TRBD2 - TRBJ2-3 TRBV28 TGTGCCAGCAGTTCAGGACTAGCGGGGGGGTACACAGATACGCAGTATTTT CASSSGLAGGYTDTQYF
- - TRBJ2-1 TRBV19 TGTGCCAGTAGTATGCCGACTAATACATACAATGAGCAGTTCTTC CASSMPTNTYNEQFF
TRBD2 few TRBJ2-3 TRBV14 TGTGCCAGCAGCCAGACTAGCTTAGCAGATACGCAGTATTTT CASSQTSLADTQYF
TRBD2 - TRBJ2-5 TRBV25-1 TGTGCCAGCAGTGAATCAGCGGGGGGCCTAGAGACCCAGTACTTC CASSESAGGLETQYF
TRBD1 - TRBJ1-2 TRBV7-4 TGTGCCAGCGAGGGGACAGGGGCCGGGCAACCCTATGGCTACACCTTC CASEGTGAGQPYGYTF
- many TRBJ1-1 TRBV29-1 TGCAGCGTCCACCCAGGTGGTTTCTCCCACACTGAAGCTTTCTTT CSVHPGGFSHTEAFF